The clone carrying this T cell receptor (beta chain) was picked up a small number of times. Antigen specificity is unknown. Other DNA sequences within the sample encode an identical CDR3. As every portion of the isolated RNA was reverse transcribed, the sequencing read expressed TCRB transcripts. Only in-frame clones appear in the TCRdb table, and some are missing; sequencing was by immunoSEQ multiplex PCR. The sample carries about 410,000 clones, approximately 15% recorded once. Trimming shortened V by 6 bases and J by 9 bases, and 9 bases separated the two germline ends. The CDR3 is made up of 11 amino acids. In germline, CDR1 is MNHEY, CDR2 SVGAGI. The sample is drawn from a study of beta chain features in type 1 diabetes. Overall study results and limits: Patients with type 1 diabetes showed fewer VDJ junction insertions and more deletions. In these data, an HLA type influence on TCRB rearrangement remained unresolved.

Sequencing was carried out using naive CD4+ T cells from blood. This clonotype was sampled from a man aged 25 to 40 in good health. J is TRBJ2-1 and V is TRBV6-5; perhaps TRBD1 as D (7 bases). The DNA of the CDR3 is TGTGCCAGCAGCCAGGGGGGTGAGCAGTTCTTC. Protein product: CASSQGGEQFF.